Listed here are 17 T cell receptor beta chains from one sample, sequenced in a study of chemoradiotherapy in HPV16-positive cancers. TCRdb's copy holds only in-frame clones and misses some; the assay was immunoSEQ multiplex PCR. The profile shows some 7,400 clones, approximately 85% of them singletons. The specimen comprised tumor tissue, sampled from a patient who underwent chemoradiotherapy. The receptors were sampled from a human donor with HPV-associated anogenital cancer.

This chain connects TRBV10-1 to TRBJ2-6; D might be TRBD1 (8 bases). Germline CDR1 is WNHNN and CDR2 is SYGVQD (reference sequence). The CDR3 consists of 17 residues. V dropped 7 bases and J dropped 5 bases, with 21 bases sitting between them. CDR3 protein: CASTRCRQGTRANVLTF. In DNA form, the CDR3 reads TGCGCCAGCACCCGGTGCCGACAGGGGACTAGGGCCAACGTCCTGACTTTC.

The chain recombines TRBV6-5 with TRBJ2-1; no definite D call. The germline V gene has CDR1 MNHEY and CDR2 SVGAGI. Trimming shortened V by 0 bases and J by 5 bases, and 11 bases separated the two germline ends. The CDR3 length is 15 residues. In DNA, the CDR3 is TGTGCCAGCAGTTACTCGAGTCGGGTGAACAATGAGCAGTTCTTC. Translation: CASSYSSRVNNEQFF.

This CDR3 is CASSPRGVSTQYF. The CDR3 nucleotides read TGTGCCAGCAGCCCCAGAGGAGTTAGTACCCAGTACTTC. The rearrangement links TRBV11-2 to TRBJ2-5; D uncertain. V shed 5 bases and J shed 8 bases, with 15 bases lying between them. CDR1 and CDR2 from the germline V gene are SGHAT and FQNNGV. This CDR3 is built from 13 residues.

This chain joins TRBV2 and TRBJ2-1; D possibly uses TRBD1 or TRBD2 (5 bases each). Trimming stripped 4 bases from V and 10 bases from J, with 8 bases between. Looked up from germline, CDR1 is SNHLY and CDR2 is FYNNEI. CDR3 size: 11 residues. CDR3 nucleotides: TGTGCCAGCAGTGGGGGCGGGGAGCAGTTCTTC. Encoded protein: CASSGGGEQFF.

The chain joins TRBV5-1 to TRBJ2-7, with D possibly being TRBD1 or TRBD2 (6 bases each). Germline assignment: CDR1 SGHRS and CDR2 YFSETQ. V lost 5 bases to trimming and J lost 4 bases, with 16 bases between them. The CDR3 contains 14 residues. The DNA for the CDR3 is TGCGCCAGCAGAAAACAGGGAGGAGGATACGAGCAGTACTTC. Its translation: CASRKQGGGYEQYF.

The chain joins TRBV7-6 to TRBJ2-7, with 7 bases matching TRBD1. With 5 bases clipped from V and 6 bases from J, the junction kept 10 bases outside the gene matches. The V gene's germline CDR1 is SGHVS and CDR2 FNYEAQ. The CDR3 totals 14 residues. Written as DNA, the CDR3 is TGTGCCAGCAGCCCAGACAGGGCTCTAACCGAGCAGTACTTC. Translated: CASSPDRALTEQYF.

The chain is built from TRBV4-3 and TRBJ1-1, with D unclear. Germline lookup yields CDR1 LGHNA and CDR2 YSLEER. There are 15 residues in the CDR3. With 2 bases removed from V and 7 bases from J, the gap between germline ends came to 17 bases. The CDR3 sequence is CASSQLSEGLGEAFF. For the CDR3, the DNA is TGCGCCAGCAGCCAACTGTCGGAAGGGCTCGGTGAAGCTTTCTTT.

This chain uses TRBV7-9 with TRBJ2-1; D may be TRBD1 or TRBD2 (5 bases each). Looked up from germline, CDR1 is SEHNR and CDR2 is FQNEAQ (reference sequence). Trimming cost V 6 bases and J 7 bases, with 16 bases left between them. The CDR3 consists of 14 residues. CDR3 loop: CASRPGPLTNEQFF. CDR3 bases: TGTGCCAGCAGGCCGGGACCCCTCACGAATGAGCAGTTCTTC.

This clone was picked up a small number of times. This chain links TRBV18 with TRBJ1-1; D call uncertain. V lost 1 base, J lost 3 bases, and 6 bases lay in between. Germline CDR1 reads KGHSH; CDR2 reads LQKENI. This CDR3 is built from 13 residues. DNA for the CDR3: TGTGCCAGCTCACCACGGGAGGACACTGAAGCTTTCTTT. Amino acid sequence: CASSPREDTEAFF.

This clone was seen only a few times. The V and J genes are TRBV27 and TRBJ2-3; 9 bases are a match to TRBD1. The CDR3 contains 15 residues. The V gene's germline CDR1 is MNHEY and CDR2 SMNVEV (reference sequence). Losses at the gene ends were 8 bases for V and 5 bases for J; bases not matched to a gene: 11. The CDR3 DNA follows: TGTGCCAGCGCCAACAGGGGGCCCCGGGTAGATACGCAGTATTTT. Translation gives CASANRGPRVDTQYF.

The chain joins TRBV30 to TRBJ1-2; the D gene is possibly TRBD1 (5 bases). Germline CDR1 and CDR2: GTSNPN and SVGIG (reference sequence). V shed 5 bases and J shed 5 bases, with 12 bases lying between them. The CDR3 is 12 amino acids. CDR3 sequence (DNA): TGTGCCTGGGAGGGGACTCGGTATGGCTACACCTTC. Its protein product is CAWEGTRYGYTF.

The chain employs TRBV4-3 and TRBJ1-2, with a possible D match to TRBD1 (6 bases). V lost 4 bases to trimming and J lost 2 bases, with 11 bases between them. The CDR3 has 14 residues. Germline loops: CDR1 LGHNA, CDR2 YSLEER. CDR3: CASSPLGQNYGYTF. In DNA, the CDR3 is TGCGCCAGCAGCCCCCTAGGACAGAACTATGGCTACACCTTC.

V is TRBV5-5 and J is TRBJ1-4; perhaps TRBD1 as D (6 bases). Trimming cost V 4 bases and J 4 bases, with 20 bases left between them. CDR3 length equals 17 residues. In germline, CDR1 is SGHKS, CDR2 YYEKEE (reference sequence). CDR3 nucleotides: TGTGCCAGCAGCGCCTGGGGAGGGGGTGGCTTTAATGAAAAACTGTTTTTT. Its translation is CASSAWGGGGFNEKLFF.

The chain carries TRBV5-4 and TRBJ2-3; 7 bases fit TRBD2. The CDR3 has 16 amino acids. The trim removed 0 bases at V and 0 bases at J, leaving 4 bases unmatched. CDR1 is SGHNT and CDR2 is YYREEE in the germline V gene (reference sequence). The CDR3 coding sequence is TGTGCCAGCAGCTTGGGTGGACTAGGCAGCACAGATACGCAGTATTTT. Translation gives CASSLGGLGSTDTQYF.

The chain recombines TRBV7-8 with TRBJ2-7, with D maybe TRBD1 (6 bases). The CDR3 length is 14 residues. V was shortened by 5 bases and J by 3 bases, with 14 bases between the two germline ends. CDR1 and CDR2 (germline): SGHVS, FQNEAQ. CDR3 in amino acids: CASSQNPGVYEQYF. In nucleotides, the CDR3 is TGTGCCAGCAGCCAAAACCCAGGGGTCTACGAGCAGTACTTC.

The chain uses TRBV29-1 and TRBJ2-7, with 8 bases aligning to TRBD1. Germline V CDR1 and CDR2: SQVTM, ANQGSEA. V lost 6 bases and J lost 0; bases outside the gene matches: 7. This CDR3 is built from 14 residues. CDR3 in amino acids: CSVTPTGGSYEQYF. The CDR3 coding sequence is TGCAGCGTAACTCCTACAGGGGGCTCCTACGAGCAGTACTTC.

This clone was observed once. V and J are TRBV7-9 and TRBJ1-2; 8 nucleotides align to TRBD1. Germline V gene sequence: CDR1 SEHNR, CDR2 FQNEAQ (reference sequence). The junction had 14 bases not matched to a gene; V was cut back by 11 bases and J by 0 bases. This CDR3 contains 16 residues. CDR3 sequence reads: CAQAQGASTANYGYTF. CDR3 nucleotides: TGTGCCCAAGCCCAGGGGGCGTCAACAGCTAACTATGGCTACACCTTC.